Shown below are 21 T cell receptor beta chains from a single sample sequenced in a study of cytomegalovirus exposure and HLA in healthy donors. PCR involved 60 Vbeta and 13 Jbeta primers. Data came from immunoSEQ multiplex PCR; TCRdb stores just in-frame clones and leaves some out. The table includes tens of thousands of clones, roughly 71% detected once. The sequencing sample was made of PBMCs. These receptors all stem from a man in his fifties or sixties in good health and CMV-seropositive.

J is TRBJ1-4 and V is TRBV4-3, with TRBD1 as a possible D gene (6 bases). The length of the CDR3 is 16 residues. Deletions cut 0 bases from V and 4 bases from J, with 12 bases between. The germline V gene encodes CDR1 LGHNA and CDR2 YSLEER. The CDR3: CASSQDFGQLNEKLFF. The CDR3, as DNA: TGCGCCAGCAGCCAAGATTTCGGACAGCTTAATGAAAAACTGTTTTTT.

The rearrangement links TRBV30 to TRBJ1-5, with 7 bases that match TRBD1. With V trimmed by 7 bases and J by 7 bases, 10 bases remained unmatched. Germline CDR1 GTSNPN, CDR2 SVGIG (reference sequence). CDR3 length: 13 amino acids. In nucleotides, the CDR3 is TGTGCCTCATCACAGGGGAATGGCCAGCCCCAGCATTTT. It translates to CASSQGNGQPQHF.

This chain connects TRBV2 to TRBJ1-4, with D possibly being TRBD1 (6 bases). Germline V CDR1 and CDR2: SNHLY, FYNNEI. The CDR3 is 16 amino acids. V lost 4 bases and J lost 5, with 17 bases in between. The CDR3 loop is CASSAQGNKFNEKLFF. The CDR3 region has the DNA TGTGCCAGCAGTGCCCAGGGGAACAAGTTCAATGAAAAACTGTTTTTT.

The V call is TRBV7-9, the J call TRBJ2-2; 10 bases are shared with TRBD2. CDR1 and CDR2 from the germline V gene are SEHNR and FQNEAQ (reference sequence). This CDR3 contains 16 residues. Trimming removed 3 bases from V and 6 bases from J; junction bases left unmatched: 7. CDR3 DNA: TGTGCCAGCAGCTTGTCAAGCGGGGGGGCCCCCGGGGAGCTGTTTTTT. Translated: CASSLSSGGAPGELFF. Full variable domain (outside the CDR3, taken from reference TRBV7-9 and TRBJ2-2): DTGVSQNPRHKITKRGQNVTFRCDPISEHNRLYWYRQTLGQGPEFLTYFQNEAQLEKSRLLSDRFSAERPKGSFSTLEIQRTEQGDSAMYLCASSLSSGGAPGELFFGEGSRLTVL.

This clone has just a few counts. The genes are TRBV6-6 and TRBJ2-7; 9 bases match TRBD1. V dropped 7 bases and J dropped 0; count of bases not matched to a gene: 7. CDR3 length: 15 residues. CDR1 is MNHNY and CDR2 is SVGAGI in the germline V gene (reference sequence). The CDR3 is CASTDRGVSSYEQYF. CDR3 coding DNA: TGTGCCAGCACCGACAGGGGGGTGAGCTCCTACGAGCAGTACTTC.

The rearrangement links TRBV29-1 to TRBJ1-4; D is uncertain. Deletions cut 5 bases from V and 0 bases from J, with 10 bases between. The germline V gene encodes CDR1 SQVTM and CDR2 ANQGSEA. The CDR3 extends over 14 amino acids. The CDR3 here is CSVSYSTTNEKLFF. The CDR3, as DNA: TGCAGCGTTTCATACAGCACAACTAATGAAAAACTGTTTTTT.

This clone was picked up a small number of times. The chain is built from TRBV11-2 and TRBJ2-1; weak D call: TRBD1 (6 bases). This CDR3 has 13 residues. The germline V gene encodes CDR1 SGHAT and CDR2 FQNNGV. V gave up 5 bases and J gave up 6 bases, with 11 bases separating them. The CDR3 reads CASSPGVGNEQFF. The CDR3 DNA sequence: TGTGCCAGCAGCCCAGGGGTGGGCAATGAGCAGTTCTTC.

V and J are TRBV19 and TRBJ1-1, with D perhaps TRBD1 (6 bases). The V and J ends lost 5 bases and 2 bases respectively, with 12 bases between them. CDR3 size: 14 residues. Per germline, CDR1 LNHDA and CDR2 SQIVND (reference sequence). The CDR3 loop is CASSPWGPNTEAFF. The CDR3 DNA follows: TGTGCCAGTAGTCCGTGGGGGCCTAACACTGAAGCTTTCTTT.

The chain uses TRBV2 and TRBJ2-1, with D hard to call. The V gene lost 6 bases and the J gene lost 1 base, with 22 bases spanning the gap. The V gene's germline CDR1 is SNHLY and CDR2 FYNNEI. The CDR3 spans 18 residues. In DNA, the CDR3 is TGTGCCAGCAGCAATCACCTAACAGCCCTGCTATCCTACAATGAGCAGTTCTTC. Translation gives CASSNHLTALLSYNEQFF.

The chain recombines TRBV25-1 with TRBJ1-5; possibly TRBD1 for D (6 bases). The V end was cut by 3 bases, the J end by 7 bases, with 10 bases between. The germline V gene encodes CDR1 MGHDK and CDR2 SYGVNS. This CDR3 contains 13 residues. CDR3: CASSEGGPQPQHF. Written as DNA, the CDR3 is TGTGCCAGCAGTGAGGGGGGGCCACAGCCCCAGCATTTT.

This chain connects TRBV15 to TRBJ2-1; 7 bases are a match to TRBD2. Germline CDR1 and CDR2: LNHNV and YYDKDF (reference sequence). Trimming took 7 bases from V and 4 from J; bases not matched to a gene: 13. The CDR3 spans 16 residues. This chain's CDR3 is CATIRLAGVAYNEQFF. The CDR3 DNA sequence: TGTGCCACCATCCGGTTGGCGGGAGTGGCTTACAATGAGCAGTTCTTC.

The V and J genes are TRBV18 and TRBJ1-5; D gene unclear. V shed 4 bases and J shed 5 bases, with 15 bases lying between them. The CDR3 length is 15 residues. Germline CDR1 is KGHSH and CDR2 is LQKENI. The DNA of the CDR3 is TGTGCCAGCTCACACACCCAGGTAATGGATCAGCCCCAGCATTTT. Its protein is CASSHTQVMDQPQHF.

The V and J genes are TRBV7-9 and TRBJ1-1, with unresolved D. The CDR3 loop spans 14 amino acids. V gave up 7 bases and J gave up 3 bases, with 15 bases separating them. Germline loops: CDR1 SEHNR, CDR2 FQNEAQ (reference sequence). CDR3 bases: TGTGCCAGCACCCCTGCAGTAACACACACTGAAGCTTTCTTT. This translates into CASTPAVTHTEAFF.

The V gene is TRBV5-4, the J gene TRBJ2-7; 10 bases are shared with TRBD1. Germline CDR1 is SGHNT and CDR2 is YYREEE (reference sequence). The CDR3 is made up of 15 amino acids. After removal of 4 bases from V and 0 bases from J, the junction contained 4 bases not matched to a gene. CDR3 loop: CASSVRDRGSYEQYF. DNA for the CDR3: TGTGCCAGCAGCGTACGGGACAGGGGCTCCTACGAGCAGTACTTC.

J is TRBJ1-2 and V is TRBV6-5; 7 nucleotides match TRBD1. With 0 bases clipped from V and 0 bases from J, the junction kept 4 bases outside the gene matches. This CDR3 comprises 16 residues. Germline V CDR1 and CDR2: MNHEY, SVGAGI. The CDR3 DNA follows: TGTGCCAGCAGTTACTCTTCCGGGACAGCTAACTATGGCTACACCTTC. It codes for CASSYSSGTANYGYTF.

This clone was counted between two and nine times. The chain uses TRBV30 and TRBJ1-5; a possible D gene is TRBD1 (5 bases). The germline gives CDR1 GTSNPN, CDR2 SVGIG (reference sequence). V was trimmed by 2 bases and J by 8 bases, leaving 13 bases between them. The CDR3 runs to 13 residues. Here the CDR3 reads CAWSRDGREPQHF. CDR3 nucleotide sequence: TGTGCCTGGAGTCGGGACGGGAGGGAGCCCCAGCATTTT.

The V and J genes are TRBV12-5 and TRBJ1-2, with D possibly TRBD1 on 6 matching bases. Germline assignment: CDR1 LGHNT and CDR2 FRNRAP. The CDR3 covers 14 residues. V was cut by 7 bases and J by 1 base, with 13 bases left in between. The CDR3 region has the DNA TGTGCTAGTGCCCCGGGACAATTTAACTATGGCTACACCTTC. Amino acids: CASAPGQFNYGYTF.

The CDR3 loop reads CASSRRATRGDNEQFF. The CDR3 nucleotides are TGTGCCAGCTCCCGACGGGCCACCCGGGGGGACAATGAGCAGTTCTTC. This sequence joins TRBV18 and TRBJ2-1; TRBD2 matches at 7 bases. Looked up from germline, CDR1 is KGHSH and CDR2 is LQKENI. The V segment lost 6 bases and the J segment 5 bases; nucleotides outside the gene matches: 13. The CDR3 is 16 residues long.

CDR3 residues: CASSDTGSGVGELFF. DNA for the CDR3: TGTGCCAGCAGTGATACCGGGAGCGGAGTCGGGGAGCTGTTTTTT. The chain recombines TRBV2 with TRBJ2-2; weak D call: TRBD2 (6 bases). Germline-derived CDR1 and CDR2 are SNHLY and FYNNEI. Trimming shortened V by 3 bases and J by 7 bases, and 15 bases separated the two germline ends. This CDR3 spans 15 amino acids.

This clone is a singleton in its sample. The genes are TRBV7-8 and TRBJ1-1; 11 bases align to TRBD1. The J segment lost 4 bases and the V segment lost 6 bases, leaving 4 bases of the junction unmatched. The CDR3 has 14 amino acids. Germline V gives CDR1 SGHVS, CDR2 FQNEAQ. The DNA for the CDR3 is TGTGCCAGCAGACCCGGGACAGGGGGCACTGAAGCTTTCTTT. Its protein product is CASRPGTGGTEAFF.

This sequence joins TRBV6-1 and TRBJ2-7, with TRBD1 matching 7 bases. Germline-derived CDR1 and CDR2 are MNHNS and SASEGT. Trimming cost V 7 bases and J 3 bases; bases outside gene matches: 12. The CDR3 has 15 residues. The CDR3 is CASTSLQGPDYEQYF. Written as DNA, the CDR3 is TGTGCCAGCACTTCCCTACAGGGGCCGGACTACGAGCAGTACTTC.